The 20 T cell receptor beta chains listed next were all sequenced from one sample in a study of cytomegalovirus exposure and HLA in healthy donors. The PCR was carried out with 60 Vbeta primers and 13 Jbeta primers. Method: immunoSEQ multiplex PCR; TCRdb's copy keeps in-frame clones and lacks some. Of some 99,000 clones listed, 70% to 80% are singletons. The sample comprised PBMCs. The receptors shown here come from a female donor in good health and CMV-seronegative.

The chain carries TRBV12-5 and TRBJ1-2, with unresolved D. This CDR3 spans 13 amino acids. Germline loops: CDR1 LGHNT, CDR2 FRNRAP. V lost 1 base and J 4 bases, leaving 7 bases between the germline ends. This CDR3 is CASGLGSRYGYTF. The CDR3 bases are TGTGCTAGTGGTTTGGGGAGTCGCTATGGCTACACCTTC.

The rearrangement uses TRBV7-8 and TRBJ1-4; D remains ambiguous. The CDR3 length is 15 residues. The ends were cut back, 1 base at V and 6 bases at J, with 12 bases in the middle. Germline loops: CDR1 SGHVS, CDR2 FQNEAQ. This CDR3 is CASSLVADEDEKLFF. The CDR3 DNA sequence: TGTGCCAGCAGCTTAGTGGCAGATGAGGATGAAAAACTGTTTTTT.

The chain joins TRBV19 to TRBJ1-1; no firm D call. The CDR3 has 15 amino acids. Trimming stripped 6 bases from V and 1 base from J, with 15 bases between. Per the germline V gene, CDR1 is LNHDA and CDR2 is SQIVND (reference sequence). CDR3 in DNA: TGTGCCAGTAGGATGACACAGTACGGGAACACTGAAGCTTTCTTT. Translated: CASRMTQYGNTEAFF.

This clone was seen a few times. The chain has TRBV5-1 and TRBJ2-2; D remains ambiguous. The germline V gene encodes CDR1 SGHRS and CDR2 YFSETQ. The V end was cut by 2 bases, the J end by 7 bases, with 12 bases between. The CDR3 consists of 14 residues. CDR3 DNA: TGCGCCAGCAGCTTTCTTTCGGGTAACGGGGAGCTGTTTTTT. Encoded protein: CASSFLSGNGELFF. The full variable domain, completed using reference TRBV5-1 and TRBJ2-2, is KAGVTQTPRYLIKTRGQQVTLSCSPISGHRSVSWYQQTPGQGLQFLFEYFSETQRNKGNFPGRFSGRQFSNSRSEMNVSTLELGDSALYLCASSFLSGNGELFFGEGSRLTVL.

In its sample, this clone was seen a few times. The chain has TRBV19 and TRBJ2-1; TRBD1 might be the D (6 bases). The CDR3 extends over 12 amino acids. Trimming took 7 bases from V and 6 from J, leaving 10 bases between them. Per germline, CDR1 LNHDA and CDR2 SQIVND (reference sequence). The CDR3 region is CASKDRRNEQFF. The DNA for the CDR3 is TGTGCCAGTAAGGACAGACGCAATGAGCAGTTCTTC.

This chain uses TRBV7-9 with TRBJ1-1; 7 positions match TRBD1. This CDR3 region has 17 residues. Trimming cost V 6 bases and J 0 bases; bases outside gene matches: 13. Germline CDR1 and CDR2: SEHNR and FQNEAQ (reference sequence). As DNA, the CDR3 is TGTGCCAGCAGACCAAAACCCCCCGACAGGGTGAACACTGAAGCTTTCTTT. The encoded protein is CASRPKPPDRVNTEAFF.

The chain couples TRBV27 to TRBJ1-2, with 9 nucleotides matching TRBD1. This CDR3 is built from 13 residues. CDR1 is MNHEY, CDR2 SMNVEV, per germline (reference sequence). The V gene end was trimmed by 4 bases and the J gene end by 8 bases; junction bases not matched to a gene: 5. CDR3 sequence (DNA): TGTGCCAGCAGTTCCCGGACAGGGGCCGGCTACACCTTC. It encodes CASSSRTGAGYTF.

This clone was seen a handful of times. Here the CDR3 DNA reads TGTGCCAGCACTATAGGACAGTCCTACGAGCAGTACTTC. It specifies CASTIGQSYEQYF. The V gene is TRBV6-5, the J gene TRBJ2-7; tentative D call: TRBD1 (6 bases). Germline V gene data show CDR1 as MNHEY and CDR2 as SVGAGI. This CDR3 is built from 13 residues. Trimming left V 7 bases short and J 1 base short, with 11 bases between.

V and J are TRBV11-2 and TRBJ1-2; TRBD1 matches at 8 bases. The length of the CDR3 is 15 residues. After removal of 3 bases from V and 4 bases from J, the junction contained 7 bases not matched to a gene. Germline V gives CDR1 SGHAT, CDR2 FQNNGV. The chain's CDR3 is CASSFYQGARYGYTF. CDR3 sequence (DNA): TGTGCCAGCAGCTTTTATCAGGGGGCGCGCTATGGCTACACCTTC.

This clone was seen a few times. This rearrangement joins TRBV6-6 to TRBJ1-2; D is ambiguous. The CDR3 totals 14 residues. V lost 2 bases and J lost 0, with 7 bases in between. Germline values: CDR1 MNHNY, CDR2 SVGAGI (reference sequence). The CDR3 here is CASSYDITNYGYTF. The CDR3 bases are TGTGCCAGCAGTTACGACATAACTAACTATGGCTACACCTTC.

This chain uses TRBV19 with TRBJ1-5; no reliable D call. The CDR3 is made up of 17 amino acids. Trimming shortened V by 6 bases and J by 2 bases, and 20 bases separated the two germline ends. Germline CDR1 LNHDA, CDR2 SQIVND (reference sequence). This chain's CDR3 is CASRFSLRAEGNQPQHF. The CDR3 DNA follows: TGTGCCAGTAGATTCTCCCTCCGGGCGGAGGGCAATCAGCCCCAGCATTTT.

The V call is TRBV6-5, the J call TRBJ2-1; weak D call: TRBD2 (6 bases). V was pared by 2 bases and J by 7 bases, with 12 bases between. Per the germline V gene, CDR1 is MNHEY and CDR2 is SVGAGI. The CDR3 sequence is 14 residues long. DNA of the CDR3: TGTGCCAGCAGTTACCAGGGTGGGGGGAATGAGCAGTTCTTC. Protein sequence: CASSYQGGGNEQFF.

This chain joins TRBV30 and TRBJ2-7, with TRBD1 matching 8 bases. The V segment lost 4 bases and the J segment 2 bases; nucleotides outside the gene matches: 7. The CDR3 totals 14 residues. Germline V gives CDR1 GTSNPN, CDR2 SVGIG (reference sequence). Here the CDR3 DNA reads TGTGCCTGGATGATAGGGACAGGACCCTACGAGCAGTACTTC. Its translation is CAWMIGTGPYEQYF.

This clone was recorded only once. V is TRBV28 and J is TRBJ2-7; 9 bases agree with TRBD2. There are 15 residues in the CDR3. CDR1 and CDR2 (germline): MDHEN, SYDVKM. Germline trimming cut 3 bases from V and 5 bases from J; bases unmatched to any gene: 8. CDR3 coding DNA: TGTGCCAGCAGTTTGCTAGCGGGACAATCCCACGAGCAGTACTTC. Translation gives CASSLLAGQSHEQYF.

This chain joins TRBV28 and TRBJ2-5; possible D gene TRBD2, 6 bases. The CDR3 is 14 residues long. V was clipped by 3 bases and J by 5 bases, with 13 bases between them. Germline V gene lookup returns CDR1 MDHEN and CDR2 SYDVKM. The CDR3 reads CASSLGGVGETQYF. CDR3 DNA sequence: TGTGCCAGCAGTTTGGGGGGAGTTGGGGAGACCCAGTACTTC.

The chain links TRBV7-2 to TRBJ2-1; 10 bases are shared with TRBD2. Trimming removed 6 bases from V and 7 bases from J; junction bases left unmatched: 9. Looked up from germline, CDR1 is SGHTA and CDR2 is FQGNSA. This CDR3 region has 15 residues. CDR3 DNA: TGTGCCAGCAGATCAGCGGGAGGGCCGTTTAATGAGCAGTTCTTC. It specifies CASRSAGGPFNEQFF.

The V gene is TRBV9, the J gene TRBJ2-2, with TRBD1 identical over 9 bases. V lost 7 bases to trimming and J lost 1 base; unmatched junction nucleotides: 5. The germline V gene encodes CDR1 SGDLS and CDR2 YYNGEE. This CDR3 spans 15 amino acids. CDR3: CASQVGQGNTGELFF. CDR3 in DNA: TGTGCCAGCCAGGTGGGACAGGGGAACACCGGGGAGCTGTTTTTT.

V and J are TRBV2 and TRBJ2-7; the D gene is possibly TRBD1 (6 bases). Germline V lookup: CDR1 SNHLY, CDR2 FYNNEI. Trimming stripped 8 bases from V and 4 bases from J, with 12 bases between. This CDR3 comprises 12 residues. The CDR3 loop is CASDAQGYEQYF. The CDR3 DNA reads TGTGCCAGCGATGCCCAGGGGTACGAGCAGTACTTC.

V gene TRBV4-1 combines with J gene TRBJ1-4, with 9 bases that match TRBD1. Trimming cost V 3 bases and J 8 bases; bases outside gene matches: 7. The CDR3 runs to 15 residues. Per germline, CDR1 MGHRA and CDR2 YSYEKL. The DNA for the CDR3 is TGCGCCAGCAGCCAGCCGGGACAGGGAGGCGAAAAACTGTTTTTT. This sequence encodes CASSQPGQGGEKLFF.

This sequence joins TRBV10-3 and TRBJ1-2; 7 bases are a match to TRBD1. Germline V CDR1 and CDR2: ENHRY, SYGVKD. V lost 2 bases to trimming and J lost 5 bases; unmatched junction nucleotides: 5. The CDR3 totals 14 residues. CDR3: CAISEKTGYYGYTF. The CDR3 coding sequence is TGTGCCATCAGTGAGAAGACAGGGTATTATGGCTACACCTTC.